This is a list of T cell receptor beta chains from one sample in a study of blood T cell repertoires in COVID-19. TCRdb's copy holds only in-frame clones and misses some; the assay was immunoSEQ multiplex PCR. In the table there are about 180,000 clones, roughly 84% of which are singletons. The sequencing sample was made of peripheral blood. The receptor set was obtained from a person between 70 and 80 years old with COVID-19, enrolled during active disease. The CDR3 runs from the conserved cysteine through the conserved F or W. The order of the fields is J gene, clone size, V gene, D gene, CDR3 protein, CDR3 DNA. A D gene is named only where the DNA matches it firmly. Clone size, where shown, is once, few, many, or a class for clones that have expanded.

J: TRBJ1-3
size: NA
V: TRBV5-4
D: TRBD1
CDR3: CASKLQGTGNTIYF
DNA: TGTGCCAGCAAACTACAGGGGACTGGAAACACCATATATTTT

J: TRBJ1-2
size: NA
V: TRBV6-6
D: NA
CDR3: CASTTRDIPNYGYTF
DNA: TGTGCCAGCACCACCCGGGACATCCCCAACTATGGCTACACCTTC

J: TRBJ2-2
size: NA
V: TRBV9
D: NA
CDR3: CASSSTGRSVTGELFF
DNA: TGTGCCAGCAGTAGTACGGGGAGGTCGGTCACCGGGGAGCTGTTTTTT

J: TRBJ1-6
size: few
V: TRBV15
D: NA
CDR3: CATSRDLSSYNSPLHF
DNA: TGTGCCACCAGCAGAGATTTGAGCTCCTATAATTCACCCCTCCACTTT

J: TRBJ2-7
size: NA
V: TRBV11-2
D: TRBD2
CDR3: CASSSVAGGPYEQYF
DNA: TGTGCCAGCAGCTCGGTAGCGGGAGGGCCTTACGAGCAGTACTTC

J: TRBJ2-5
size: NA
V: TRBV15
D: NA
CDR3: CATSRAATRGETQYF
DNA: TGTGCCACCAGCAGAGCCGCGACTAGGGGAGAGACCCAGTACTTC

J: TRBJ2-7
size: NA
V: TRBV5-1
D: TRBD2
CDR3: CASRGGLADSYEQYF
DNA: TGCGCCAGCAGGGGAGGACTAGCGGACTCCTACGAGCAGTACTTC

J: TRBJ2-7
size: NA
V: TRBV9
D: NA
CDR3: CASSVAGGTTYEQYF
DNA: TGTGCCAGCAGCGTAGCGGGCGGGACGACCTACGAGCAGTACTTC

J: TRBJ2-2
size: NA
V: TRBV19
D: TRBD1
CDR3: CASNTGTVNTGELFF
DNA: TGTGCCAGTAATACAGGGACAGTTAACACCGGGGAGCTGTTTTTT

J: TRBJ2-2
size: NA
V: TRBV6-5
D: TRBD1
CDR3: CASSRDQGAGELFF
DNA: TGTGCCAGCAGTCGGGACCAGGGGGCCGGGGAGCTGTTTTTT

J: TRBJ2-1
size: NA
V: TRBV7-2
D: NA
CDR3: CASSLGQGPLNEQFF
DNA: TGTGCCAGCAGCTTAGGTCAGGGCCCACTCAATGAGCAGTTCTTC

J: TRBJ2-7
size: NA
V: TRBV3-1/TRBV3-2
D: NA
CDR3: CASSIYRVGEQYF
DNA: TGTGCCAGCAGCATCTACAGGGTTGGCGAGCAGTACTTC

J: TRBJ1-5
size: NA
V: TRBV18
D: NA
CDR3: CASSPMGGVQPQHF
DNA: TGTGCCAGCTCACCAATGGGGGGGGTCCAGCCCCAGCATTTT

J: TRBJ1-5
size: once
V: TRBV5-5
D: NA
CDR3: CASSLIGSGQPQHF
DNA: TGTGCCAGCAGCTTGATCGGGTCTGGTCAGCCCCAGCATTTT

J: TRBJ1-2
size: NA
V: TRBV12-3/TRBV12-4
D: NA
CDR3: CASSLDSGYGYTF
DNA: TGTGCCAGCAGTTTAGACAGTGGCTATGGCTACACCTTC

J: TRBJ1-2
size: once
V: TRBV6-2/TRBV6-3
D: TRBD1
CDR3: CASSTGTARNGYTF
DNA: TGTGCCAGCAGTACCGGGACAGCGAGAAATGGCTACACCTTC

J: TRBJ1-2
size: NA
V: TRBV28
D: TRBD1
CDR3: CASQTGASQIGYTF
DNA: TGTGCCAGCCAGACAGGGGCCTCTCAGATTGGCTACACCTTC

J: TRBJ1-5
size: NA
V: TRBV21-1
D: NA
CDR3: CASSRTGCGNQPQHF
DNA: TGTGCCAGCAGTAGGACAGGGTGCGGCAATCAGCCCCAGCATTTT

J: TRBJ1-1
size: NA
V: TRBV4-3
D: NA
CDR3: CASSQDPGQNTEAFF
DNA: TGCGCCAGCAGCCAAGATCCCGGACAGAACACTGAAGCTTTCTTT